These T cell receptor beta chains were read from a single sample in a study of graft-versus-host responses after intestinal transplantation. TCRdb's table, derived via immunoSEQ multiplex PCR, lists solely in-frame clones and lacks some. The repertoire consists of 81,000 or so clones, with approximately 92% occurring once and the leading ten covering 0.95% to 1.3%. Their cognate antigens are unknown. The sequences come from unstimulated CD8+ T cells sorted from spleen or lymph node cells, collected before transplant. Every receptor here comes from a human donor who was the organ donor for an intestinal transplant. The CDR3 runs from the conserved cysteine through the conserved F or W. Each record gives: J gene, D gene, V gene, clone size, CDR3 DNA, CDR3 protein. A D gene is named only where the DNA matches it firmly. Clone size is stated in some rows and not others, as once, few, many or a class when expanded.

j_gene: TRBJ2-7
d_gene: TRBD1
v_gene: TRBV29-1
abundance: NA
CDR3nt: TGCAGCGTTGAGGGACAGGGCCCCTACGAGCAGTACTTC
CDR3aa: CSVEGQGPYEQYF

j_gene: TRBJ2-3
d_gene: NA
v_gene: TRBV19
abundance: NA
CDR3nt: TGTGCCAGTAGTCCGAGGGAAGGAGATACGCAGTATTTT
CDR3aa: CASSPREGDTQYF

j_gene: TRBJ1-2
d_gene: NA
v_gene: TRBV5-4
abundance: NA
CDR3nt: TGTGCCAGCAGCTTTCGGGGGAGGTTCTATGGCTACACCTTC
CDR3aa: CASSFRGRFYGYTF

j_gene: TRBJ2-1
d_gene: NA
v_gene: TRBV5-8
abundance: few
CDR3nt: TGTGCCAGCAGCATGGACACTAGCAGCCACAATGAGCAGTTCTTC
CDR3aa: CASSMDTSSHNEQFF

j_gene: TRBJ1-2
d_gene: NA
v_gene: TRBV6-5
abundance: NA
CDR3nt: TGTGCCAGCTACCAACCACACGGGAACTATGGCTACACCTTC
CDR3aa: CASYQPHGNYGYTF

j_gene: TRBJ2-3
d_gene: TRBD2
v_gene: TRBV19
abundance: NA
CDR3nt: TGTGCCAGTGGATACGGGACTAGCGGAGTCGGGACAGATACGCAGTATTTT
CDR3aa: CASGYGTSGVGTDTQYF

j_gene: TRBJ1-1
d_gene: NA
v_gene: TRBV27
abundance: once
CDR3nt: TGTGCCAGCAGTCCTCTTGTGAACACTGAAGCTTTCTTT
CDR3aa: CASSPLVNTEAFF

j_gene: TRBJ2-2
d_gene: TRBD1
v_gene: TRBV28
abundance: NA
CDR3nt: TGTGCCAGCAGACCCGGACAGGGGGCTGTCGGGGAGCTGTTTTTT
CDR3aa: CASRPGQGAVGELFF

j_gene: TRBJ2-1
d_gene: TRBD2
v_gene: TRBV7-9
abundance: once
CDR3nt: TGTGCCAGCACCGGACTAGGGGAAAATGAGCAGTTCTTC
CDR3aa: CASTGLGENEQFF

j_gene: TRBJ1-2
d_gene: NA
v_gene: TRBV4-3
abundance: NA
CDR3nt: TGCGCCAGCAGCCAAGAAAGGGGAAACTATGGCTACACCTTC
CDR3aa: CASSQERGNYGYTF

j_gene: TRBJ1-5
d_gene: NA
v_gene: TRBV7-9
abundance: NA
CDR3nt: TGTGCCAGCAGCTTAGCGGAGGAGCCCCAGCATTTT
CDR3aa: CASSLAEEPQHF

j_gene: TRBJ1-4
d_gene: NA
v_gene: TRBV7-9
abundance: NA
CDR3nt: TGTGCCAGCAGCTCCCCCGACGTGGAGGAAAAACTGTTTTTT
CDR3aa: CASSSPDVEEKLFF

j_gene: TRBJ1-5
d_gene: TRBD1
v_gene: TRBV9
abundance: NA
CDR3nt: TGTGCCAGCAGCGCGTTACAGGGGAACAACCAGCCCCAGCATTTT
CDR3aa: CASSALQGNNQPQHF

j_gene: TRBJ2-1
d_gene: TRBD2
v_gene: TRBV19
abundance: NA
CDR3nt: TGTGCCAGCACTGGACTAGCGCGGTCGGATGAGCAGTTCTTC
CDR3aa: CASTGLARSDEQFF

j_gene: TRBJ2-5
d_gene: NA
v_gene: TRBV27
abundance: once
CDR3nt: TGTGCCACTCCCGCCCCCACGGACTATGCGCCGTGGGAGACCCAGTACTTC
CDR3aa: CATPAPTDYAPWETQYF

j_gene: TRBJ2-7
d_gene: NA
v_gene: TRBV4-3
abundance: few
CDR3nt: TGCGCCAGCAGCCAACGTTTCTCAGGCCACGAGCAGTACTTC
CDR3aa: CASSQRFSGHEQYF

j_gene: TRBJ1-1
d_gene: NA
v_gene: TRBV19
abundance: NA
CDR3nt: TGTGCCAGTAGTACGATCCGGACTACAAGGACTGAAGCTTTCTTT
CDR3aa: CASSTIRTTRTEAFF

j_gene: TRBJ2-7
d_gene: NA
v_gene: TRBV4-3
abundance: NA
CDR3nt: TGCGCCAGCAGCCAAGTGGGGGGAGACGACGAGCAGTACTTC
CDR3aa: CASSQVGGDDEQYF

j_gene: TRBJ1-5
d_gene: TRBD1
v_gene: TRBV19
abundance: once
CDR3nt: TGTGCCAGTAGTGCTTGGGACAGGGAAAGCAATCAGCCCCAGCATTTT
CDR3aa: CASSAWDRESNQPQHF

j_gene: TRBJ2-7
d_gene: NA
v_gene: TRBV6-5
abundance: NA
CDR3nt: TGTGCCAGCAGCCTTCCCAGCTACGAGCAGTACTTC
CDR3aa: CASSLPSYEQYF

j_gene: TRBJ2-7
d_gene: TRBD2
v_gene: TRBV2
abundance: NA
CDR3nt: TGTGCCAGCCGGGAGGACGAGCAGTACTTC
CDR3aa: CASREDEQYF

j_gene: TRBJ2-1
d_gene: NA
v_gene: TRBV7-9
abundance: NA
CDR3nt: TGTGCCAGCAGCTTATCCGACTATGAGCAGTTCTTC
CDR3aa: CASSLSDYEQFF

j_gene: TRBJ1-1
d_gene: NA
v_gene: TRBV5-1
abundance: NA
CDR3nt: TGCGCCAGCAGCTTGTTTGTCGGATCGGGCAGGTCTGCGGGAGGAGCTTTCTTT
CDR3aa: CASSLFVGSGRSAGGAFF

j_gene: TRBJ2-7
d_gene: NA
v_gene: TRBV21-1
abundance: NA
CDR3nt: TGTGCCAGCAGCAAAGGATACCGGGACAAGAGAGGAGAGCAGTACTTC
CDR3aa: CASSKGYRDKRGEQYF

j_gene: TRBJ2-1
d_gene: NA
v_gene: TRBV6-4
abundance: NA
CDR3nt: TGTGCCAGCAGTGACTTTCAGGGCAATGAGCAGTTCTTC
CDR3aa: CASSDFQGNEQFF

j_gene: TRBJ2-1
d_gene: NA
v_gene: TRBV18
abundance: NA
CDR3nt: TGTGCCAGCTCACCGGCGAGCGTCTCCTACAATGAGCAGTTCTTC
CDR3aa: CASSPASVSYNEQFF

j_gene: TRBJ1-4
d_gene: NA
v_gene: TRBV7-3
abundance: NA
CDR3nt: TGTGCCAGCAGCTTAATCAGATCTGCAACTAATGAAAAACTGTTTTTT
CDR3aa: CASSLIRSATNEKLFF

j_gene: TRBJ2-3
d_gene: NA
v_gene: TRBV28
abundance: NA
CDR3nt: TGTGCCAGCAGTTTTGGGCCAGGGAAAAAACGGGATACGCAGTATTTT
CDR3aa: CASSFGPGKKRDTQYF

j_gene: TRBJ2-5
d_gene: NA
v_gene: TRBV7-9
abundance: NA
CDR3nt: TGTGCCAGCAGCTTAGAGCCCCAGGGGCGGGAGACCCAGTACTTC
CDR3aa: CASSLEPQGRETQYF

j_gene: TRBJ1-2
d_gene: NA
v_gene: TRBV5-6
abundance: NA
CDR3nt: TGTGCCAGCACCTGGGGAGGGGCAGCCGATGGCTACACCTTC
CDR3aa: CASTWGGAADGYTF

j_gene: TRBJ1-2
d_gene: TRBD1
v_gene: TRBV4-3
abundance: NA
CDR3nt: TGCGCCAGCAGCCAAGTCCCCGGGACAGGGTTGCTCTATGGCTACACCTTC
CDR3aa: CASSQVPGTGLLYGYTF

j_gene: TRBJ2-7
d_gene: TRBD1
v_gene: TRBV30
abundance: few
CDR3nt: TGTGCCTGGAGTGTTGGGTGGACAGGTCTGTACGAGCAGTACTTC
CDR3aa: CAWSVGWTGLYEQYF

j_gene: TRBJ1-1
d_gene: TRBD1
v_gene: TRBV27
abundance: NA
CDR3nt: TGTGCCAGCAGTTTCGGACCGGGACAGATGAACACTGAAGCTTTCTTT
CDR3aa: CASSFGPGQMNTEAFF

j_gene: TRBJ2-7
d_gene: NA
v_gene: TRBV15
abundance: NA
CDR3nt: TGTGCCACCAGTGGATTTTTCGGGACACGTCGCGAGCAGTACTTC
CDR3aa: CATSGFFGTRREQYF

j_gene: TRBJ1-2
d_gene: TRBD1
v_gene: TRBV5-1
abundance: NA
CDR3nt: TGCGCCAGCAGCTTGGGAGGTTGGGGACAGAGCCTCTATGGCTACACCTTC
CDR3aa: CASSLGGWGQSLYGYTF

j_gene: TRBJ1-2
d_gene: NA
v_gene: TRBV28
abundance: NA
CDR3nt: TGTGCCAGCAGTTTACGGGTTAATAGGCGGGCCTCGGCGGACTATGGCTACACCTTC
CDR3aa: CASSLRVNRRASADYGYTF

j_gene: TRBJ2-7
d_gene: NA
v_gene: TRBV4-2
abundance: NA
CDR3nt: TGTGCCAGCAGCCAAGATCGCGGCCCATACGAGCAGTACTTC
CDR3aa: CASSQDRGPYEQYF

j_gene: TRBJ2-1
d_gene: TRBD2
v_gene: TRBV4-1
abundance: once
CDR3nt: TGCGCCAGCAGCCAACCCAAGACGCGGGGGGGCCTGAGGAATGAGCAGTTCTTC
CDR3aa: CASSQPKTRGGLRNEQFF

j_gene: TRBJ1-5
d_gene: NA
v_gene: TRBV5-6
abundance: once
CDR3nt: TGTGCCAGCAGTTGGGGACTGGGGGATCGGCCCCAGCATTTT
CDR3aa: CASSWGLGDRPQHF

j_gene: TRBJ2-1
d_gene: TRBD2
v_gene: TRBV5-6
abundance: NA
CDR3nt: TGTGCCAGCAGCCCGGGACTAGCGGGGGGACCTTCCAATGAGCAGTTCTTC
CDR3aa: CASSPGLAGGPSNEQFF

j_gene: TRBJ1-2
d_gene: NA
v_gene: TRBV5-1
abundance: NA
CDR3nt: TGCGCCAGCAGCCGCCTTTTGGCCTATGGCTACACCTTC
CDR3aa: CASSRLLAYGYTF

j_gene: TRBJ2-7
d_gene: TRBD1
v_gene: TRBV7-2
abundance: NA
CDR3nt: TGTGCCAGCAGCTCACAGGGGAACGAGCAGTACTTC
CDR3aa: CASSSQGNEQYF

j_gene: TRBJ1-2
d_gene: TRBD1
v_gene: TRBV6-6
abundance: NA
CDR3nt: TGTGCCAGCAGTCAAACAGGGGGCGCGGATGGCTACACCTTC
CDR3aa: CASSQTGGADGYTF

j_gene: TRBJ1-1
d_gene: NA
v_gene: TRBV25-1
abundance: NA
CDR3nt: TGTGCCAGCAGATCAACTGAAGCTTTCTTT
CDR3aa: CASRSTEAFF

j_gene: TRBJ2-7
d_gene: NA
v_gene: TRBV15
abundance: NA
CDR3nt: TGTGCCACCAGCAGAGGGGCTGACTACGAGCAGTACTTC
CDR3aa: CATSRGADYEQYF

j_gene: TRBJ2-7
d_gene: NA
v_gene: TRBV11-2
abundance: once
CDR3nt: TGTGCCAGCAGCTTCGGGTCAACAGGGAGACACGAGCAGTACTTC
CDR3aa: CASSFGSTGRHEQYF

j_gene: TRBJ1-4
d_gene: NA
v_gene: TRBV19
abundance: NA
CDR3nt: TGTGCCAGTAGTCTCGGACAGAGCGCAACTAATGAAAAACTGTTTTTT
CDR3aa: CASSLGQSATNEKLFF

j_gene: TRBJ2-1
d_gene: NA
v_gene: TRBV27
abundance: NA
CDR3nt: TGTGCCAGCAGTCACAGGGGCTCGGGGGATGAGCAGTTCTTC
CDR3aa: CASSHRGSGDEQFF

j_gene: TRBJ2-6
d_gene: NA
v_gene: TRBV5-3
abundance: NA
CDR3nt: TGTGCCAGAAGCCCGGGTCCGTACAGGGAAGAAATTGAAAACTCTGGGGCCAACGTCCTGACTTTC
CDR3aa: CARSPGPYREEIENSGANVLTF

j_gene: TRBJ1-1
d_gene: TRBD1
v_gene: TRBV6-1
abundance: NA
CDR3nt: TGTGCCAGCAGTGAAGACAGGGGGACCCCTGAAGCTTTCTTT
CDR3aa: CASSEDRGTPEAFF

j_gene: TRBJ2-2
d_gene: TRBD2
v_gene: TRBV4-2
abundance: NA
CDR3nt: TGTGCCAGCAGCCAGGGACTAGCGGGATATGGGATATACACCGGGGAGCTGTTTTTT
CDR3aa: CASSQGLAGYGIYTGELFF

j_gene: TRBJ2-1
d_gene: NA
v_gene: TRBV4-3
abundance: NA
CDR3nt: TGCGCCAGCAGCCAAAGACCACTCGACAGAATTGAGCAGTTCTTC
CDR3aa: CASSQRPLDRIEQFF

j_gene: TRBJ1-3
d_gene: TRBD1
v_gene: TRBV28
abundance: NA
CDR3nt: TGTGCCAGCAGTTTCCCTCGGACAGGAGGGAAGTCCGGAAACACCATATATTTT
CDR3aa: CASSFPRTGGKSGNTIYF